These 8 T cell receptor beta chains originate from one sample sequenced in a study of CD8 T cells in ankylosing spondylitis. TCRdb independently ran MiXCR on the 5' RACE reads; one entry per CDR3 protein. The data hold about 500,000 distinct CDR3 sequences, with roughly 13% observed a single time. General study findings and limits: A TCR beta motif of eight highly homologous variants appeared characteristic of ankylosing spondylitis blood.

Their antigens remain unidentified. The sample taken for sequencing was blood, either unsorted or a sorted T cell fraction (not recorded which). The receptors come from a male donor with ankylosing spondylitis.

This clonotype was detected only a few times. V and J are TRBV5-1 and TRBJ1-1; D is unclear. With 0 bases removed from V and 2 bases from J, the gap between germline ends came to 8 bases. CDR3 length equals 14 residues. Germline V CDR1 and CDR2: SGHRS, YFSETQ. The CDR3 reads CASSLEYSNTEAFF. The CDR3 bases are TGCGCCAGCAGCTTGGAGTACAGTAACACTGAAGCTTTCTTT.

The chain combines TRBV6-1 with TRBJ1-5; tentatively, D is TRBD1 (5 bases). CDR3 length equals 14 residues. V was shortened by 4 bases and J by 9 bases, with 16 bases between the two germline ends. Germline V gives CDR1 MNHNS, CDR2 SASEGT. The CDR3 reads CASSGDSGYWPQHF. Here the CDR3 DNA reads TGTGCCAGCAGTGGAGACAGTGGGTACTGGCCCCAGCATTTT.

This clonotype came up many times. The chain couples TRBV20-1 to TRBJ2-1; D not resolved. V lost 5 bases and J 4 bases, leaving 3 bases between the germline ends. Looked up from germline, CDR1 is DFQATT and CDR2 is SNEGSKA (reference sequence). The CDR3 consists of 10 residues. The CDR3 nucleotides read TGCAGTGCTGGGTACAATGAGCAGTTCTTC. Amino acid sequence: CSAGYNEQFF.

The chain combines TRBV5-1 with TRBJ2-1; D possibly corresponds to TRBD2 (6 bases). Germline V CDR1 and CDR2: SGHRS, YFSETQ. This CDR3 contains 13 residues. The germline V and J ends were trimmed by 0 bases and 6 bases, with 7 bases remaining between them. The CDR3, as DNA: TGCGCCAGCAGCTTGGTACTAGCCAATGAGCAGTTCTTC. Amino acid sequence: CASSLVLANEQFF.

The chain combines TRBV29-1 with TRBJ2-2; possible D gene TRBD1, 6 bases. This CDR3 has 14 amino acids. Germline CDR1 reads SQVTM; CDR2 reads ANQGSEA. Trimming took off 7 bases at V and 1 base at J, with 13 bases between the two ends. In DNA, the CDR3 is TGCAGCGCTCAAAAAGGGGGGAACACCGGGGAGCTGTTTTTT. Protein: CSAQKGGNTGELFF.

This clonotype was detected once. The J gene is TRBJ2-1, the V gene TRBV19, with 9 bases that match TRBD1. From germline, CDR1 is LNHDA and CDR2 SQIVND (reference sequence). The CDR3 totals 18 residues. V lost 1 base, J lost 9 bases, and 16 bases stayed unmatched. The CDR3 DNA sequence: TGTGCCAGTAGTATAGTGTGGGGACAGGGTAGAGTTTCCATTGAGCAGTTCTTC. Translation: CASSIVWGQGRVSIEQFF.

The gene calls are TRBV3-1 and TRBJ2-5; 11 nucleotides line up with TRBD2. The CDR3 is 18 residues long. The V and J ends lost 0 bases and 4 bases, in that order; junction bases with no gene match: 10. CDR1 is LGHDT, CDR2 YNNKEL, per germline (reference sequence). As DNA, the CDR3 is TGTGCCAGCAGCCAAGATTGGCTAGCGGGAGGCGGTGGAGAGACCCAGTACTTC. As protein: CASSQDWLAGGGGETQYF.

The rearrangement uses TRBV25-1 and TRBJ2-5; D is possibly TRBD2 (6 bases). V was trimmed by 7 bases and J by 1 base, leaving 22 bases between them. The CDR3 runs to 17 residues. CDR1 and CDR2 from the germline V gene are MGHDK and SYGVNS. This chain's CDR3 is CASTEEGSYWGQETQYF. The CDR3 nucleotides read TGTGCCAGCACCGAGGAGGGGTCGTACTGGGGCCAAGAGACCCAGTACTTC.